Below, one T cell receptor (beta chain) is given with its context. These data are taken from a study of T cell clones after liver transplantation. Across the study: TCRbeta sequencing after a pre-transplant mixed lymphocyte reaction identified graft-donor-reactive clones, later tracked in post-transplant blood. Timepoints were pre-transplant, pre-withdrawal, and after withdrawal was completed or failed. Tolerant meant at least one year fully off immunosuppression without liver enzymes above twice normal. HCV positivity affected three of eight recipients; the rest lacked autoimmune or viral indications.

The CDR3 sequence is 14 residues long. V was trimmed by 5 bases and J by 7 bases, leaving 12 bases between them. From germline, CDR1 is LNHDA and CDR2 SQIVND (reference sequence). Here immunoSEQ multiplex PCR was the method, and the copy in TCRdb shows in-frame clones only, minus some. The table has over 45,000 clones, more than 65% seen once. The sequencing used CD4+ T cells from blood, collected roughly 56 months after liver transplant. The clonotype originates from a human patient who received a liver transplant. Among the T cells, some may be from the graft donor. The chain carries TRBV19 and TRBJ1-6; D remains unclear. For the CDR3, the DNA is TGTGCCAGTAGTGAGGTCCTAGACAATTCACCCCTCCACTTT. Translation: CASSEVLDNSPLHF.